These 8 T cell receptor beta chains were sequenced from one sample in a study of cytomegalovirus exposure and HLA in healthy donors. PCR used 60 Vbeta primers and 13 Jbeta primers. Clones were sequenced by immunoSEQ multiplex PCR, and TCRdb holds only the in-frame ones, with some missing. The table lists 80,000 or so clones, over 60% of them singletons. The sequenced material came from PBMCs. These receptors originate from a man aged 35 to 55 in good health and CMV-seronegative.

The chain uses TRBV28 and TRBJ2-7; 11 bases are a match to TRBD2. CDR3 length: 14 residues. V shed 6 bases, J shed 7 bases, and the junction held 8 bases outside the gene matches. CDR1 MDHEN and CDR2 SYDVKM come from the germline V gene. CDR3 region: CASSPGLAEGEQYF. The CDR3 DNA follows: TGTGCCAGCAGCCCGGGACTAGCGGAGGGAGAGCAGTACTTC.

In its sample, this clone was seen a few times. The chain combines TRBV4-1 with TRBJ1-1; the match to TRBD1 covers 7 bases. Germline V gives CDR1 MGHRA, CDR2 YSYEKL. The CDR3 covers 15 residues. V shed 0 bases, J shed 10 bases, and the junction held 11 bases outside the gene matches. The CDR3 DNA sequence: TGCGCCAGCAGCCAAGAACCCGGACAGGTGGAGGGAGCTTTCTTT. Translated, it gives CASSQEPGQVEGAFF.

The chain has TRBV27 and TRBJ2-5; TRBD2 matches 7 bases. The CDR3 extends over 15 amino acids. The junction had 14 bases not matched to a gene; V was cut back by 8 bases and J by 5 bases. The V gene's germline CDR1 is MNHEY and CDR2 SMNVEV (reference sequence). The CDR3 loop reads CASRPGGSSAETQYF. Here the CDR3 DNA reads TGTGCCAGCCGTCCCGGGGGGTCTAGCGCCGAGACCCAGTACTTC.

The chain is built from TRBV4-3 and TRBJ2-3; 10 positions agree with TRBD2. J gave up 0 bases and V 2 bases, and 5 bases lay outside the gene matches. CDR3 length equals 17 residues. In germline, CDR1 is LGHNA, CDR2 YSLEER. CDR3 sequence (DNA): TGCGCCAGCAGCCAATCCTCGACTAGCGGGAGCACAGATACGCAGTATTTT. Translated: CASSQSSTSGSTDTQYF.

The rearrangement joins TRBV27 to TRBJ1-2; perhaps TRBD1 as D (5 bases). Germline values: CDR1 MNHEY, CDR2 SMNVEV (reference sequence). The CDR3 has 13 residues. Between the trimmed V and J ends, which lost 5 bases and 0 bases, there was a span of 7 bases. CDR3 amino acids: CASSRGSNYGYTF. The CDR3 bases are TGTGCCAGCAGTCGGGGGTCTAACTATGGCTACACCTTC.

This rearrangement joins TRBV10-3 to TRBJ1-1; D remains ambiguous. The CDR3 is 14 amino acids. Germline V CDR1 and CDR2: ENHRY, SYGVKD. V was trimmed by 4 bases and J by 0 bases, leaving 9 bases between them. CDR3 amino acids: CAISARGLNTEAFF. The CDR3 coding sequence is TGTGCCATCAGTGCCCGAGGGTTGAACACTGAAGCTTTCTTT.

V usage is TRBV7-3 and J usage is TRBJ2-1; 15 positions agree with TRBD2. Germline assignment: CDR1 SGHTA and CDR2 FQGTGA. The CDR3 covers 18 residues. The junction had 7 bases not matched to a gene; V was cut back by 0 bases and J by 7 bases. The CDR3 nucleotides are TGTGCCAGCAGCTTAACCCCCCAGGGACTAGCGGGAGGAAATGAGCAGTTCTTC. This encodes CASSLTPQGLAGGNEQFF.

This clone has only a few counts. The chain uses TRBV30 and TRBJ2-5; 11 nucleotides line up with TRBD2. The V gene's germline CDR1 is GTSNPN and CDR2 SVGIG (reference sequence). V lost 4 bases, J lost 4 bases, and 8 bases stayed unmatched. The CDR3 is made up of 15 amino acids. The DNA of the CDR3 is TGTGCCTGGAACGTACTAGCGGGAGTTGGAGAGACCCAGTACTTC. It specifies CAWNVLAGVGETQYF.